A single sample gave rise to the 4 T cell receptor beta chains below, sequenced in a study of blood T cell repertoires in COVID-19 (dated by TCRdb to about 2020). The method was the immunoSEQ multiplex PCR assay. The table was pulled from immuneACCESS by TCRdb, which kept in-frame rearrangements only. Such tables lose some clones; where checked, under half of the loss comes from unresolved V genes, and the rest has no known cause. Counted in this sample were 40,000 or so clones; 88% of them appeared once. The ten most abundant clones make up approximately 14% of the sample. The sequenced sample consisted of peripheral blood. The receptors were gathered from a human donor in a cohort sampled during active COVID-19.

The rearrangement uses TRBV12-3 or TRBV12-4 and TRBJ1-1; a possible D gene is TRBD1 (6 bases). Trimming removed 5 bases at V and 1 base at J, with 8 bases between. The CDR3 length is 13 residues. The CDR3 spells CASSGQWNTEAFF. CDR3 bases: TGTGCCAGCAGTGGACAGTGGAACACTGAAGCTTTCTTT.

The chain is built from TRBV9 and TRBJ2-7; TRBD2 matches 8 bases. Germline CDR1 reads SGDLS; CDR2 reads YYNGEE. There are 16 residues in the CDR3. The trim removed 0 bases at V and 0 bases at J, leaving 5 bases unmatched. The CDR3 here is CASSVEKRGPSYEQYF. CDR3 nucleotides: TGTGCCAGCAGCGTAGAGAAGCGGGGGCCCTCCTACGAGCAGTACTTC.

The J gene is TRBJ1-3, the V gene TRBV3-1 (or the pseudogene TRBV3-2); 7 nucleotides line up with TRBD1. CDR1 and CDR2 from the germline V gene are LGHDT and YNNKEL (reference sequence). The V and J ends lost 3 bases and 0 bases, in that order; junction bases with no gene match: 8. This CDR3 is built from 17 residues. CDR3 nucleotides: TGTGCCAGCAGCCACGGGACAGCCGGCCTCTCTGGAAACACCATATATTTT. The encoded protein is CASSHGTAGLSGNTIYF.

The chain recombines TRBV19 with TRBJ2-1; 9 bases align to TRBD1. Germline CDR1 LNHDA, CDR2 SQIVND (reference sequence). The CDR3 extends over 12 amino acids. With 4 bases clipped from V and 10 bases from J, the junction kept 2 bases outside the gene matches. In DNA form, the CDR3 reads TGTGCCAGTAGTACCGGGACAGGGGAGCAGTTCTTC. Translated, it gives CASSTGTGEQFF.